This passage covers 5 T cell receptor beta chains from one sample sequenced in a study of glioma-infiltrating T cells after dendritic cell vaccination. TCRdb's table, derived via immunoSEQ multiplex PCR, lists solely in-frame clones and lacks some. The table includes about 87,000 clones, about 90% detected once. Sequenced material: blood, taken before dendritic cell vaccination. The receptor set was obtained from a human donor with glioblastoma.

The chain couples TRBV18 to TRBJ2-1; D call uncertain. The CDR3 consists of 14 residues. Germline V gene lookup returns CDR1 KGHSH and CDR2 LQKENI. Trimming left V 0 bases short and J 2 bases short, with 5 bases between. The CDR3 spells CASSPPSPYNEQFF. The CDR3, as DNA: TGTGCCAGCTCACCACCGAGCCCCTACAATGAGCAGTTCTTC.

The genes are TRBV6-5 and TRBJ2-3; TRBD2 matches at 10 bases. After removal of 5 bases from V and 2 bases from J, the junction contained 4 bases not matched to a gene. This CDR3 has 15 residues. CDR1 is MNHEY, CDR2 SVGAGI, per germline. CDR3 sequence: CASSPGLANTDTQYF. For the CDR3, the DNA is TGTGCCAGCAGTCCGGGACTAGCGAACACAGATACGCAGTATTTT.

CDR3 region: CASSSGTGGNLGYTF. The CDR3 nucleotides are TGCGCCAGCAGCTCCGGGACAGGGGGGAACCTTGGCTACACCTTC. J is TRBJ1-2 and V is TRBV4-1, with 11 bases matching TRBD1. Trimming cost V 5 bases and J 7 bases; bases outside gene matches: 9. In germline, CDR1 is MGHRA, CDR2 YSYEKL. The length of the CDR3 is 15 residues.

The rearrangement links TRBV10-3 to TRBJ2-5; weak D call: TRBD1 (5 bases). Looked up from germline, CDR1 is ENHRY and CDR2 is SYGVKD. Trimming took 4 bases from V and 0 from J, leaving 9 bases between them. This CDR3 is built from 14 residues. CDR3: CAISVTGDQETQYF. CDR3 in DNA: TGTGCCATCAGTGTTACAGGAGACCAAGAGACCCAGTACTTC.

The CDR3 loop reads CASSLSAGLAGNTIYF. CDR3 nucleotide sequence: TGTGCCAGCAGCTTAAGTGCAGGGTTGGCTGGAAACACCATATATTTT. The chain links TRBV7-6 to TRBJ1-3, with a possible D match to TRBD1 (5 bases). Germline lookup yields CDR1 SGHVS and CDR2 FNYEAQ. This CDR3 comprises 16 residues. The V and J ends lost 2 bases and 2 bases respectively, with 13 bases between them.